The rows below give T cell receptor beta chains drawn from one sample of a study of identical twins. Via MiXCR, TCRdb re-called the 5' RACE reads, giving one row per CDR3 protein. In the table there are some 790,000 distinct CDR3 sequences, approximately 18% of which are singletons. The sample also formed part of further work on T cells expressing NK-cell markers.

Sequencing used PBMCs. The source is a woman aged 18-29 years in good health. The CDR3 runs from the conserved cysteine through the conserved F or W. D genes are given only for firm matches. Clone size is shown for a subset of rows, as once, few, many or a class of expanded clone.

CDR3 length,J gene,D gene,V gene,clone size,CDR3 DNA,CDR3 protein
14,TRBJ2-1,TRBD2,TRBV24-1,many,TGTGCCACCAGTGATGGGACTATTTACAATGAGCAGTTCTTC,CATSDGTIYNEQFF
15,TRBJ1-2,TRBD1,TRBV3-1,NA,TGTGCCAGCAGCCAAGATAGAGGGGGCGTTCATGGCTACACCTTC,CASSQDRGGVHGYTF
14,TRBJ2-1,TRBD2,TRBV7-3,NA,TGTGCCAGCAGCCCTAGCGGGGGGCGATTAGAGCAGTTCTTC,CASSPSGGRLEQFF
15,TRBJ2-3,TRBD2,TRBV9,few,TGTGCCAGCAGCGGTCTAGCGGGGACGGCGGATACGCAGTATTTT,CASSGLAGTADTQYF
12,TRBJ2-7,NA,TRBV6-1,NA,TGTGCCAGCATCGGGACTCCCTACGAGCAGTACTTC,CASIGTPYEQYF
19,TRBJ2-2,TRBD2,TRBV6-2/TRBV6-3,few,TGTGCCAGCAGTTACTCGAATCCTAGCGGGAGAGGTTACACCGGGGAGCTGTTTTTT,CASSYSNPSGRGYTGELFF
15,TRBJ2-1,TRBD2,TRBV29-1,NA,TGCAGCGAAGGGACTAGCGGGGGGTTTAACAATGAGCAGTTCTTC,CSEGTSGGFNNEQFF
15,TRBJ2-1,TRBD2,TRBV6-1,few,TGTGCCAGCAGTGTGCTAGCGGGAGGGAAAGGTGAGCAGTTCTTC,CASSVLAGGKGEQFF
15,TRBJ1-1,NA,TRBV4-1,few,TGCGCCAGCAGCCCCCGTGACAGGACGAACACTGAAGCTTTCTTT,CASSPRDRTNTEAFF
14,TRBJ2-1,TRBD2,TRBV19,NA,TGTGCCAGCAGAGACGGACTAGCCTACAATGAGCAGTTCTTC,CASRDGLAYNEQFF
15,TRBJ1-4,NA,TRBV28,NA,TGTGCCAGCTGCTCCGCGGGCGCAACTAATGAAAAACTGTTTTTT,CASCSAGATNEKLFF
15,TRBJ1-2,NA,TRBV12-3/TRBV12-4,few,TGTGCCAGCAGTTTACGGGTAGGGGAGAAAGATGGCTACACCTTC,CASSLRVGEKDGYTF
16,TRBJ1-6,NA,TRBV6-1,NA,TGTGCCAGCAGCAACGGGGGGTCCCCTTGGGATTCACCCCTCCACTTT,CASSNGGSPWDSPLHF
14,TRBJ2-4,NA,TRBV20-1,few,TGCAGTGCTAACTATAGGGCGGCCAAAAACATTCAGTACTTC,CSANYRAAKNIQYF
14,TRBJ1-1,NA,TRBV5-1,NA,TGCGCCAGCAGCTTTGGCCAGGCGAACACTGAAGCTTTCTTT,CASSFGQANTEAFF
15,TRBJ2-7,NA,TRBV9,NA,TGTGCCAGCAGCCAGACCCCTGGCAGCTACTACGAGCAGTACTTC,CASSQTPGSYYEQYF
14,TRBJ2-2,TRBD1,TRBV10-3,NA,TGTGCCATCAGTCTCGGGACAGGGGCCGGGGAGCTGTTTTTT,CAISLGTGAGELFF
14,TRBJ2-1,TRBD2,TRBV20-1,NA,TGCAGTGCTAGGGGGGGACTAGCGGGGATTGAGCAGTTCTTC,CSARGGLAGIEQFF
16,TRBJ2-3,NA,TRBV7-9,NA,TGTGCCAGCAGCGTCCCCCTCTTCCACGGCACAGATACGCAGTATTTT,CASSVPLFHGTDTQYF
12,TRBJ2-1,NA,TRBV12-3/TRBV12-4,few,TGTGCCAGCAGCCTGTCCGACTATGAGCAGTTCTTC,CASSLSDYEQFF
15,TRBJ2-7,TRBD1,TRBV7-2,few,TGTGCCAGCAGCCCTCATCCGACAGGGAGTTACGAGCAGTACTTC,CASSPHPTGSYEQYF